This entry lists 30 T cell receptor beta chains sequenced from one sample in a study of OX40 agonist ivuxolimab in advanced cancers. Library prep was done by the immunoSEQ multiplex PCR assay. Not all clones reach the TCRdb copy of this immuneACCESS table, which keeps in-frame sequences only. Checked studies attribute under half of the gap to unresolved V genes and leave the rest unexplained. This sample lists roughly 90,000 clones; roughly 93% were detected once. Less than 0.35% of the sample lies in the top ten. The sequences come from CD4+ or CD8+ T cells sorted from blood, collected in a trial of the OX40 agonist ivuxolimab. Every receptor here comes from an adult with an advanced solid tumor such as melanoma, head and neck, liver or kidney cancer.

J is TRBJ2-3 and V is TRBV7-3, with D maybe TRBD2 (5 bases). Trimming removed 3 bases at V and 6 bases at J, with 16 bases between. Germline V lookup: CDR1 SGHTA, CDR2 FQGTGA. The CDR3 runs to 15 residues. This chain's CDR3 is CASSFSGLASDTQYF. CDR3 nucleotides: TGTGCCAGCAGCTTCTCCGGACTTGCTAGCGATACGCAGTATTTT.

The V and J genes are TRBV25-1 and TRBJ2-1; weak D call: TRBD2 (6 bases). The V and J ends lost 2 bases and 6 bases respectively, with 20 bases between them. The CDR3 sequence is 17 residues long. Per germline, CDR1 MGHDK and CDR2 SYGVNS. The CDR3 DNA reads TGTGCCAGCAGTGAAGGCTCCGGAGGGCTCCCCGTCAATGAGCAGTTCTTC. Translating it yields CASSEGSGGLPVNEQFF. Full variable domain (missing parts from reference TRBV25-1 and TRBJ2-1): EADIYQTPRYLVIGTGKKITLECSQTMGHDKMYWYQQDPGMELHLIHYSYGVNSTEKGDLSSESTVSRIRTEHFPLTLESARPSHTSQYLCASSEGSGGLPVNEQFFGPGTRLTVL.

The V call is TRBV19, the J call TRBJ1-4; the D is unclear. Trimming pared 7 bases from V and 3 bases from J, leaving 15 bases between. The CDR3 loop spans 15 amino acids. Per the germline V gene, CDR1 is LNHDA and CDR2 is SQIVND (reference sequence). The CDR3 is CASNPTGSPNEKLFF. The CDR3 region has the DNA TGTGCCAGTAACCCAACCGGCAGCCCTAATGAAAAACTGTTTTTT.

V is TRBV10-3 and J is TRBJ1-5; D remains ambiguous. The CDR3 loop spans 14 amino acids. CDR1 and CDR2 from the germline V gene are ENHRY and SYGVKD. Trimming took 0 bases from V and 7 from J, leaving 10 bases between them. CDR3 nucleotide sequence: TGTGCCATCAGTGAGTCGTTGGCGTCCCAGCCCCAGCATTTT. It codes for CAISESLASQPQHF.

The CDR3 region is CASSFPGVLAGETQYF. Here the CDR3 DNA reads TGTGCCAGCAGTTTCCCGGGGGTACTAGCGGGAGAGACCCAGTACTTC. This chain links TRBV28 with TRBJ2-5; 9 nucleotides align to TRBD2. The germline CDR1 and CDR2 sequences are MDHEN and SYDVKM. V was clipped by 3 bases and J by 4 bases; unmatched bases: 9. The length of the CDR3 is 16 residues.

The sample holds one count of this clone. The chain is built from TRBV28 and TRBJ1-4, with 10 positions matching TRBD1. CDR3 size: 14 residues. Germline trimming cut 4 bases from V and 7 bases from J; bases unmatched to any gene: 3. CDR1 is MDHEN and CDR2 is SYDVKM in the germline V gene. The CDR3 DNA follows: TGTGCCAGCAGTTCGGGGGACAGGGGTGAAAAACTGTTTTTT. Amino acid sequence: CASSSGDRGEKLFF. Full variable domain (outside the CDR3, taken from reference TRBV28 and TRBJ1-4): DVKVTQSSRYLVKRTGEKVFLECVQDMDHENMFWYRQDPGLGLRLIYFSYDVKMKEKGDIPEGYSVSREKKERFSLILESASTNQTSMYLCASSSGDRGEKLFFGSGTQLSVL.

The CDR3 DNA reads TGTGCCAGCACCAACCTAGCGGGAGGGGCAGATACGCAGTATTTT. This encodes CASTNLAGGADTQYF. The chain combines TRBV6-6 with TRBJ2-3; 12 bases agree with TRBD2. The CDR3 covers 15 residues. The J segment lost 4 bases and the V segment lost 7 bases, leaving 6 bases of the junction unmatched. Per the germline V gene, CDR1 is MNHNY and CDR2 is SVGAGI (reference sequence).

The rearrangement joins TRBV30 to TRBJ2-4; no definite D call. With 5 bases removed from V and 3 bases from J, the gap between germline ends came to 14 bases. The germline V gene encodes CDR1 GTSNPN and CDR2 SVGIG (reference sequence). The CDR3 covers 14 residues. The DNA for the CDR3 is TGTGCCTGGGCCCCCCCCGATGTCAAAAACATTCAGTACTTC. As protein: CAWAPPDVKNIQYF.

This clone was seen more than once but under ten times. V gene TRBV28 combines with J gene TRBJ1-1; the D gene is possibly TRBD1 (6 bases). V lost 2 bases to trimming and J lost 4 bases, with 11 bases between them. CDR3 length: 14 residues. The germline CDR1 and CDR2 sequences are MDHEN and SYDVKM. CDR3 sequence reads: CASSLTGRSTEAFF. The CDR3 DNA reads TGTGCCAGCAGTTTAACAGGGCGATCCACTGAAGCTTTCTTT.

This chain connects TRBV7-2 to TRBJ1-4; D is perhaps TRBD1 (6 bases). V lost 1 base, J lost 10 bases, and 16 bases lay in between. There are 15 residues in the CDR3. Germline assignment: CDR1 SGHTA and CDR2 FQGNSA. In DNA form, the CDR3 reads TGTGCCAGCAGCTTAGGAAGTATAGGGGGGAGAAAACTGTTTTTT. It encodes CASSLGSIGGRKLFF.

V usage is TRBV28 and J usage is TRBJ1-5, with D hard to call. Looked up from germline, CDR1 is MDHEN and CDR2 is SYDVKM. The CDR3 is 13 residues long. V was clipped by 4 bases and J by 1 base, with 5 bases between them. The CDR3 region is CASSWGSNQPQHF. In nucleotides, the CDR3 is TGTGCCAGCAGTTGGGGAAGCAATCAGCCCCAGCATTTT.

The chain has TRBV28 and TRBJ2-7, with TRBD2 matching over 10 bases. The CDR3 has 15 amino acids. The V segment lost 6 bases and the J segment 2 bases; nucleotides outside the gene matches: 7. Germline CDR1 MDHEN, CDR2 SYDVKM. The CDR3 is CASRSSGRETYEQYF. CDR3 coding DNA: TGTGCCAGCAGGTCTAGCGGGAGAGAGACCTACGAGCAGTACTTC.

The chain combines TRBV11-3 with TRBJ2-7, with 14 bases that match TRBD2. CDR1 is SGHNT and CDR2 is YENEEA in the germline V gene. The CDR3 has 15 amino acids. V shed 5 bases, J shed 7 bases, and the junction held 7 bases outside the gene matches. Here the CDR3 reads CASSMGLAGAGEQYF. Written as DNA, the CDR3 is TGTGCCAGCAGCATGGGACTAGCGGGAGCGGGGGAGCAGTACTTC.

The chain uses TRBV29-1 and TRBJ2-7, with 9 bases lining up with TRBD1. Losses at the gene ends were 4 bases for V and 6 bases for J; bases not matched to a gene: 4. Germline V gene lookup returns CDR1 SQVTM and CDR2 ANQGSEA. The CDR3 loop spans 12 amino acids. The CDR3 region has the DNA TGCAGCGTTGCCCGGGACAGGGCCGAGCAGTACTTC. Protein: CSVARDRAEQYF.

The V and J genes are TRBV18 and TRBJ1-1; 8 bases map to TRBD1. The trim removed 3 bases at V and 5 bases at J, leaving 8 bases unmatched. This CDR3 region has 15 residues. The germline gives CDR1 KGHSH, CDR2 LQKENI. The CDR3 nucleotides are TGTGCCAGCTCACCTTCGGACAGGGATTGGACTGAAGCTTTCTTT. This sequence encodes CASSPSDRDWTEAFF.

The V gene is TRBV9, the J gene TRBJ2-3, with D possibly TRBD2 on 6 matching bases. The CDR3 sequence is 16 residues long. The germline V and J ends were trimmed by 6 bases and 0 bases, with 17 bases remaining between them. Germline V CDR1 and CDR2: SGDLS, YYNGEE. CDR3 loop: CASTPFGGHSTDTQYF. DNA for the CDR3: TGTGCCAGCACCCCCTTCGGGGGTCATAGCACAGATACGCAGTATTTT.

The chain employs TRBV7-6 and TRBJ2-2, with 7 bases matching TRBD2. The germline V gene encodes CDR1 SGHVS and CDR2 FNYEAQ. With V trimmed by 3 bases and J by 5 bases, 3 bases remained unmatched. This CDR3 spans 14 amino acids. CDR3: CASSFVGGTGELFF. In DNA, the CDR3 is TGTGCCAGCAGCTTTGTCGGGGGGACCGGGGAGCTGTTTTTT.

This chain joins TRBV28 and TRBJ1-5; TRBD1 matches at 8 bases. Germline V CDR1 and CDR2: MDHEN, SYDVKM. CDR3 size: 15 residues. Trimming removed 8 bases from V and 8 bases from J; junction bases left unmatched: 14. The CDR3 region is CASLPMGQVEKPQHF. The CDR3 bases are TGTGCCAGCTTACCAATGGGACAGGTAGAGAAGCCCCAGCATTTT.

The chain joins TRBV4-3 to TRBJ2-5, with 13 bases aligning to TRBD2. The CDR3 consists of 16 residues. J was trimmed by 4 bases and V by 1 base; bases with no gene match: 3. Germline V gene sequence: CDR1 LGHNA, CDR2 YSLEER. CDR3 nucleotides: TGCGCCAGCAGCCAAGGGACTAGCGGGAGAGGAGAGACCCAGTACTTC. This codes for CASSQGTSGRGETQYF.

V is TRBV7-2 and J is TRBJ2-4; 10 bases align to TRBD1. The J segment lost 8 bases and the V segment lost 5 bases, leaving 9 bases of the junction unmatched. Germline loops: CDR1 SGHTA, CDR2 FQGNSA. The CDR3 length is 15 residues. DNA for the CDR3: TGTGCCAGCAGCCGTGGACAGGGGGGGGTGGACATTCAGTACTTC. Its protein product is CASSRGQGGVDIQYF.

This chain links TRBV10-2 with TRBJ2-7; 8 bases fit TRBD1. Trimming took 8 bases from V and 0 from J; bases not matched to a gene: 15. CDR1 and CDR2 (germline): WSHSY, SAAADI. CDR3 length: 17 amino acids. CDR3 sequence reads: CASSTTAGTGHSYEQYF. CDR3 nucleotide sequence: TGCGCCAGCTCCACCACTGCCGGGACAGGCCACTCCTACGAGCAGTACTTC.

The rearrangement uses TRBV7-2 and TRBJ2-3; 11 bases are shared with TRBD1. Germline loops: CDR1 SGHTA, CDR2 FQGNSA. V lost 3 bases to trimming and J lost 4 bases; unmatched junction nucleotides: 3. The CDR3 is 15 residues long. This CDR3 reads CASSFGQGASDTQYF. The CDR3 DNA reads as TGTGCCAGCAGCTTTGGACAGGGGGCATCAGATACGCAGTATTTT. The complete variable domain, with remaining parts taken from reference TRBV7-2 and TRBJ2-3, reads GAGVSQSPSNKVTEKGKDVELRCDPISGHTALYWYRQSLGQGLEFLIYFQGNSAPDKSGLPSDRFSAERTGGSVSTLTIQRTQQEDSAVYLCASSFGQGASDTQYFGPGTRLTVL.

This rearrangement joins TRBV11-3 to TRBJ2-7; TRBD2 matches at 7 bases. Germline trimming cut 0 bases from V and 7 bases from J; bases unmatched to any gene: 15. The CDR3 sequence is 17 residues long. Germline lookup yields CDR1 SGHNT and CDR2 YENEEA. In DNA, the CDR3 is TGTGCCAGCAGCTTAGACGCTGGGGGGAGGGCTAGGGAGGAGCAGTACTTC. Its translation: CASSLDAGGRAREEQYF. Full variable domain (missing parts from reference TRBV11-3 and TRBJ2-7): EAGVVQSPRYKIIEKKQPVAFWCNPISGHNTLYWYLQNLGQGPELLIRYENEEAVDDSQLPKDRFSAERLKGVDSTLKIQPAELGDSAVYLCASSLDAGGRAREEQYFGPGTRLTVT.

This rearrangement joins TRBV4-1 to TRBJ2-1, with D perhaps matching TRBD1 (6 bases). Germline V lookup: CDR1 MGHRA, CDR2 YSYEKL. This CDR3 has 16 residues. V lost 3 bases, J lost 5 bases, and 17 bases lay in between. CDR3 amino acids: CASSHLRLGADNEQFF. DNA for the CDR3: TGCGCCAGCAGCCATCTAAGGTTGGGGGCGGACAATGAGCAGTTCTTC.

The chain uses TRBV6-5 and TRBJ2-3; the match to TRBD2 covers 14 bases. The CDR3 consists of 15 residues. CDR1 is MNHEY and CDR2 is SVGAGI in the germline V gene. Losses at the gene ends were 8 bases for V and 2 bases for J; bases not matched to a gene: 3. CDR3 protein: CASGTSGRPTDTQYF. The CDR3 region has the DNA TGTGCCAGCGGGACTAGCGGGAGACCCACAGATACGCAGTATTTT.

The chain employs TRBV4-2 and TRBJ1-5, with a tentative D call TRBD1 (5 bases). This CDR3 region has 15 residues. The V gene's germline CDR1 is LGHNA and CDR2 YNFKEQ. V was clipped by 4 bases and J by 1 base, with 11 bases between them. This CDR3 is CASSLRGGSNQPQHF. The CDR3 DNA reads TGTGCCAGCAGCCTGCGGGGGGGGAGCAATCAGCCCCAGCATTTT.

This clone has a handful of counts. The genes are TRBV7-2 and TRBJ2-7; TRBD2 is a possible D gene (5 bases). Germline values: CDR1 SGHTA, CDR2 FQGNSA. The V gene lost 3 bases and the J gene lost 7 bases, with 13 bases spanning the gap. The CDR3 is 13 residues long. The CDR3 DNA reads as TGTGCCAGCAGCTTGGTCCTTCGGGGAGAGCAGTACTTC. Residues: CASSLVLRGEQYF.

CDR3 nucleotides: TGTGCCAGCAGCTCATTCCTTGTGATTAAAGAGACCCAGTACTTC. It translates to CASSSFLVIKETQYF. The genes are TRBV5-5 and TRBJ2-5; D is uncertain. V shed 3 bases and J shed 3 bases, with 15 bases lying between them. The CDR3 length is 15 residues. Germline V gives CDR1 SGHKS, CDR2 YYEKEE (reference sequence). Full variable domain (rest looked up from reference TRBV5-5 and TRBJ2-5): DAGVTQSPTHLIKTRGQQVTLRCSPISGHKSVSWYQQVLGQGPQFIFQYYEKEERGRGNFPDRFSARQFPNYSSELNVNALLLGDSALYLCASSSFLVIKETQYFGPGTRLLVL.

The chain carries TRBV7-2 and TRBJ1-6; TRBD1 might be the D (6 bases). The germline V gene encodes CDR1 SGHTA and CDR2 FQGNSA. V was cut by 5 bases and J by 8 bases, with 16 bases left in between. This CDR3 has 15 residues. The CDR3 DNA follows: TGTGCCAGCAGCAAGAGACAGGTTAAGGATTCACCCCTCCACTTT. This sequence encodes CASSKRQVKDSPLHF. Full variable domain (missing parts from reference TRBV7-2 and TRBJ1-6): GAGVSQSPSNKVTEKGKDVELRCDPISGHTALYWYRQSLGQGLEFLIYFQGNSAPDKSGLPSDRFSAERTGGSVSTLTIQRTQQEDSAVYLCASSKRQVKDSPLHFGNGTRLTVT.

The V gene is TRBV20-1, the J gene TRBJ1-1, with D tentatively TRBD1 (6 bases). Per germline, CDR1 DFQATT and CDR2 SNEGSKA (reference sequence). This CDR3 contains 11 residues. The V and J ends lost 0 bases and 11 bases respectively, with 10 bases between them. The CDR3: CSARDQGQAFF. The DNA for the CDR3 is TGCAGTGCTAGAGATCAAGGACAGGCTTTCTTT.